This T cell receptor (beta chain) was sequenced in a study of T cells after yellow fever vaccination. A 5'RACE template-switching step, the method used to make TCR cDNA, added a universal primer site and UMIs. TCRdb reprocessed the 5' RACE reads with MiXCR, giving one entry per CDR3 protein. The top ten clones hold 15% of a sample with a few hundred thousand distinct CDR3 sequences, about 6% of them seen once. This clonotype showed up just a few times. The material was PBMCs, obtained 5 days after the yellow fever booster vaccination. This sequence originates from a man aged 25-45 years who received the YFV17D yellow fever vaccine.

The CDR3 reads CASSPGQIRGVQYF. In DNA, the CDR3 is TGTGCCAGCAGCCCGGGACAGATTCGCGGGGTGCAGTACTTC. This chain connects TRBV7-2 to TRBJ2-7, with D perhaps TRBD1 (7 bases). Trimming cost V 5 bases and J 9 bases, with 20 bases left between them. The CDR3 contains 14 residues. Germline values: CDR1 SGHTA, CDR2 FQGNSA.